The present TCR beta chain was sequenced within a study of blood T cell repertoires in COVID-19. Study-level information: From the United States, Italy and Spain came samples of acute and convalescent COVID-19. Sample material is recorded as cDNA or gDNA derived from T cells, B-cell-depleted T cells, or PBMCs.

Germline assignment: CDR1 SNHLY and CDR2 FYNNEI. The CDR3 covers 14 residues. Trimming cost V 1 base and J 8 bases; bases outside gene matches: 5. Per the original methods: Using reference gene primer amplification, nucleated cell counts were estimated. Assay used: immunoSEQ multiplex PCR; TCRdb lists only in-frame clones, some missing. V and J calls and clone size come straight from that table; D and trimming were deduced from the DNA. The sample has about 100,000 clones; 82% are singletons. The clonotype originates from a man in his sixties with acute or convalescent COVID-19. Specimen: peripheral blood. The chain uses TRBV2 and TRBJ1-2, with 9 bases fitting TRBD1. The CDR3 region is CASSEERDRVGYTF. CDR3 bases: TGTGCCAGCAGTGAAGAGAGGGACAGGGTCGGCTACACCTTC.